Listed below are T cell receptor beta chains from one sample, sequenced in a study of T cells in Graves' hyperthyroidism and ophthalmopathy. One entry per CDR3 protein results from TCRdb running MiXCR on the multiplex PCR reads. The sample shows 700,000 or so distinct CDR3 sequences, over 15% of them seen only once. Sequencing input: blood. The receptors derive from a man between 18 and 35 years old with Graves' hyperthyroidism. CDR3s include the opening cysteine and the closing phenylalanine or tryptophan. A D gene is named only where the DNA matches it firmly. The size field is filled for only some rows; it gives once, few, many or a size class.

d_gene	abundance	v_gene	j_gene	CDR3nt	CDR3aa
NA	few	TRBV7-9	TRBJ1-3	TGTGCCAGCAGCTTAGCAGACTTAGCTGGAAACACCATATATTTT	CASSLADLAGNTIYF
NA	NA	TRBV19	TRBJ1-5	TGTGCCAGTAGTATATATCCGGGCCTCAGTGGTCAGCCCCAGCATTTT	CASSIYPGLSGQPQHF
NA	NA	TRBV28	TRBJ2-1	TGTGCCAGCAGTTTAAGAACCCGGGAGCAGTTCTTC	CASSLRTREQFF
NA	NA	TRBV27	TRBJ1-3	TGTGCCAGTCCACCGACCTCTTATGGAAACACCATATATTTT	CASPPTSYGNTIYF
TRBD1	NA	TRBV5-1	TRBJ1-2	TGCGCCAGCAGCGCAAGACAGGGAGGATACTATGGCTACACCTTC	CASSARQGGYYGYTF
NA	NA	TRBV6-1	TRBJ2-7	TGTGCCAGCAGTGAACTGGGGGGTGGAGGGGATGGCTACGAGCAGTACTTC	CASSELGGGGDGYEQYF
TRBD1	few	TRBV6-1	TRBJ2-7	TGTGCCAGCAGTTCGAACCGGGACAGCCACTCCTACGAGCAGTACTTC	CASSSNRDSHSYEQYF
NA	few	TRBV7-9	TRBJ2-2	TGTGCCAGCGGCTTCCCCAGAGGGGAACCTACCGGGGAGCTGTTTTTT	CASGFPRGEPTGELFF
NA	NA	TRBV7-9	TRBJ2-1	TGTGCCAGCAGCTTAGGGTGGGCGGGTCGAAGCTCCTACAATGAGCAGTTCTTC	CASSLGWAGRSSYNEQFF
TRBD1	NA	TRBV4-1	TRBJ1-5	TGCGCCAGCAGCCAGACAGGGACCAATCAGCCCCAGCATTTT	CASSQTGTNQPQHF
NA	few	TRBV2	TRBJ1-6	TGTGCCAGCACCAATCTGGGGGTTAATTCACCCCTCCACTTT	CASTNLGVNSPLHF
NA	few	TRBV4-1	TRBJ1-1	TGCGCCAGCAGCCAAATCGGCAGGGCCCCTGAAGCTTTCTTT	CASSQIGRAPEAFF
TRBD1	many	TRBV28	TRBJ2-5	TGTGCCAGCAGAGGAACAGGGGGTCGAGGGGAGACCCAGTACTTC	CASRGTGGRGETQYF
NA	NA	TRBV11-1	TRBJ2-4	TGTGCCAGCAGCTTAGGTCAGGGGCCGGGTCTCATTCAGTACTTC	CASSLGQGPGLIQYF
NA	few	TRBV27	TRBJ2-3	TGTGCCAGCAGTTTATTGGGAGAAACCATCACAGATACGCAGTATTTT	CASSLLGETITDTQYF
NA	many	TRBV28	TRBJ2-7	TGTGCCAGCACCCGTGGGGCGGGTGACTACGAGCAGTACTTC	CASTRGAGDYEQYF
NA	many	TRBV28	TRBJ2-5	TGTGCCAGCAGTTTTAGAAGGGAAGAGACCCAGTACTTC	CASSFRREETQYF
TRBD2	many	TRBV3-1	TRBJ2-7	TGTGCCAGCAGCGAAGAGACTAGCGGTACCGCCTACGAGCAGTACTTC	CASSEETSGTAYEQYF
NA	many	TRBV27	TRBJ2-1	TGTGCCAGCAGTTTAGAGTCCTACCCCTCCAATGAGCAGTTCTTC	CASSLESYPSNEQFF
NA	many	TRBV20-1	TRBJ1-2	TGCAGTGCCAAATGGGAGCGAAACTATGGCTACACCTTC	CSAKWERNYGYTF
TRBD2	many	TRBV28	TRBJ2-3	TGTGCCAGCAGCACAAGACTAGCGGACTACACAGATACGCAGTATTTT	CASSTRLADYTDTQYF
NA	few	TRBV3-1	TRBJ2-7	TGTGCCAGCAGCCAAGAGGGTTCGTTCTACGAGCAGTACTTC	CASSQEGSFYEQYF
NA	NA	TRBV19	TRBJ1-3	TGTGCCAGTAATCTAGACACGGCCTCTGGAAACACCATATATTTT	CASNLDTASGNTIYF
NA	few	TRBV25-1	TRBJ2-2	TGTGCCAGCTCCAGTGACTGGAGGGCCGGCGGGGAGCTGTTTTTT	CASSSDWRAGGELFF
TRBD2	NA	TRBV28	TRBJ2-6	TGTGCCAGCAGTGAGCTAGCGGGAGGGCTGTCTGGGGCCAACGTCCTGACTTTC	CASSELAGGLSGANVLTF
NA	NA	TRBV9	TRBJ2-7	TGTGCCAGCAGCCTTCAGGTAGCGGCTAAGGGCTACGAGCAGTACTTC	CASSLQVAAKGYEQYF
NA	NA	TRBV7-9	TRBJ2-3	TGTGCCAGCAGCTTTATCCCGTCAGATACGCAGTATTTT	CASSFIPSDTQYF
NA	many	TRBV30	TRBJ1-1	TGTGCCTGGGGTCTACCCCCCGGGTACACTGAAGCTTTCTTT	CAWGLPPGYTEAFF
NA	many	TRBV5-1	TRBJ2-7	TGCGCCAGCAGCTTGGCCCATAGTCCAGGGTCAACTAACGAGCAGTACTTC	CASSLAHSPGSTNEQYF
NA	NA	TRBV6-2/TRBV6-3	TRBJ2-1	TGTGCCAGCAGTTACCTCCTCGGTAAGGGGACGTCGGACAATGAGCAGTTCTTC	CASSYLLGKGTSDNEQFF
TRBD1	few	TRBV5-5	TRBJ2-2	TGTGCCAGCTCATCCGGGACAGACTACACCGGGGAGCTGTTTTTT	CASSSGTDYTGELFF
NA	few	TRBV7-9	TRBJ2-2	TGTGCCAGCAGCTTAGCTCTGGGGGCCCCCGGGGAGCTGTTTTTT	CASSLALGAPGELFF
NA	few	TRBV7-9	TRBJ2-7	TGTGCCAGCAGCCAGGACAGCACCTCCTACGAGCAGTACTTC	CASSQDSTSYEQYF
TRBD2	few	TRBV9	TRBJ2-3	TGTGCCAGCAGCGTCGGGACTAGCGGACCAGATACGCAGTATTTT	CASSVGTSGPDTQYF
TRBD2	many	TRBV2	TRBJ2-1	TGTGCCACCTCGGCTAGCGGCGATTCCAATGAGCAGTTCTTC	CATSASGDSNEQFF
NA	NA	TRBV19	TRBJ1-2	TGTGCCAGTACTCTCATAGGTGGAGGGATTCATGGCTACACCTTC	CASTLIGGGIHGYTF
TRBD1	many	TRBV2	TRBJ1-2	TGTGCCAGCAGAACGCCGGGACAGGGGGCGGTATATGGCTACACCTTC	CASRTPGQGAVYGYTF
NA	NA	TRBV5-6	TRBJ2-3	TGTGCCAGCAGCTTGGGAGCCCCAACCACGCAGTATTTT	CASSLGAPTTQYF
TRBD2	many	TRBV2	TRBJ2-1	TGTGCCAGCAGTGAAAGGGCCAGCGGGGACCCCTACAATGAGCAGTTCTTC	CASSERASGDPYNEQFF
NA	NA	TRBV9	TRBJ2-1	TGTGCCAGCAGCGTAGGAGGTAGACAGAATGAGCAGTTCTTC	CASSVGGRQNEQFF
TRBD2	few	TRBV7-2	TRBJ2-7	TGTGCCAGCAGCTTCAGCGGGAGGTTCGGTGAGCAGTACTTC	CASSFSGRFGEQYF
NA	few	TRBV6-2/TRBV6-3	TRBJ2-7	TGTGCCAGCAGTTACCGCGCTTTGGGGGGCTTACGCGAGCAGTACTTC	CASSYRALGGLREQYF
TRBD1	NA	TRBV30	TRBJ1-1	TGTGCCTGGAGTGCTTGGGACAGGGGAGGAACTGAAGCTTTCTTT	CAWSAWDRGGTEAFF
TRBD1	few	TRBV10-1	TRBJ2-1	TGCGCCAGCAGTGGGTTGGGACAGGCAAACAATGAGCAGTTCTTC	CASSGLGQANNEQFF
TRBD2	few	TRBV2	TRBJ2-2	TGTGCCAGCAGTCGCTTAGCGGGATCCACCGGGGAGCTGTTTTTT	CASSRLAGSTGELFF
TRBD1	many	TRBV7-9	TRBJ2-7	TGTGCCAGCAGCTTCAGGGACAGCGGAAACGAGCAGTACTTC	CASSFRDSGNEQYF
NA	NA	TRBV5-1	TRBJ1-4	TGCGCCAGCAGCTTAAGGGGGTATATTAATGAAAAACTGTTTTTT	CASSLRGYINEKLFF
TRBD2	NA	TRBV20-1	TRBJ2-3	TGCAGTGCCCTACGGACTAGCGCAGATACGCAGTATTTT	CSALRTSADTQYF
NA	NA	TRBV6-1	TRBJ1-3	TGTGCCAGCAGTGCAGGGTTCTCTGGAAACACCATATATTTT	CASSAGFSGNTIYF
TRBD2	NA	TRBV19	TRBJ2-1	TGTGCCTCGAAGACTAGCGGGAGTTGGTACAATGAGCAGTTCTTC	CASKTSGSWYNEQFF
NA	few	TRBV15	TRBJ2-3	TGTGCCACCAGCGGATTCACAGATACGCGGTATTTT	CATSGFTDTRYF
NA	many	TRBV30	TRBJ2-3	TGTGCCTGGATGGAGGGGGCAGGAGATACGCAGTATTTT	CAWMEGAGDTQYF